The following is a T cell receptor (beta chain) sequence with its context. Its antigen remains unidentified. Every sample gave at least 5 micrograms of total RNA when it was extracted. The second PCR ran about 6 to 11 cycles with a sample-barcoded 5' primer and J-beta primers. TCRdb used MiXCR to reprocess the 5' RACE reads, holding one entry per CDR3 protein. The sample yields 750,000 to 950,000 distinct CDR3 sequences, about 28% seen once. The sample originates from a study of blood T cells in healthy people across ages. This CDR3 contains 13 residues. In germline, CDR1 is SGHTA, CDR2 FQGNSA. Trimming pared 5 bases from V and 7 bases from J, leaving 15 bases between. Whole-study findings and limits: One million T cells yielded diversity estimates that were considered underestimates.

This same sample was also taken into another study, of T cells of mothers and their children. That investigation notes: At about 1.4 ug per 15 ul, all of the extracted RNA went into cDNA synthesis. About 3.1 million TCR beta reads per child versus over 8 million per mother.

The receptor comes from a woman aged 40 to 50 in good health. The chain has TRBV7-2 and TRBJ2-7, with TRBD2 as a possible D gene (5 bases). Sequenced material: blood. CDR3 in amino acids: CASSQEARVEQYF. The CDR3 coding sequence is TGTGCCAGCAGCCAGGAGGCCAGAGTTGAGCAGTACTTC.